The T cell receptor (beta chain) described here comes from a study of cytomegalovirus exposure and HLA in healthy donors. There are a few counts of this clone. The PCR made use of 60 Vbeta and 13 Jbeta primers. The method was immunoSEQ multiplex PCR; TCRdb's version includes in-frame clones alone and lacks a portion of them. The repertoire holds under 300,000 clones, with 75% to 85% as singletons. The CDR3 covers 15 residues. The trim removed 3 bases at V and 9 bases at J, leaving 8 bases unmatched. CDR1 KGHSH and CDR2 LQKENI come from the germline V gene. V usage is TRBV18 and J usage is TRBJ2-1; 10 bases map to TRBD2. The TCR was taken from an older woman in good health and CMV-seropositive. The sample comprised PBMCs. In DNA, the CDR3 is TGTGCCAGCTCACCCACTAGCGGGAATCGCGGTGAGCAGTTCTTC. This encodes CASSPTSGNRGEQFF.